This entry describes one T cell receptor (beta chain). These data are taken from a study of T-cell reconstitution after alpha-beta-depleted transplantation in children. Trimming removed 3 bases from V and 2 bases from J, with 17 bases in between. This CDR3 comprises 15 residues. Germline CDR1 and CDR2: DFQATT and SNEGSKA (reference sequence). The TCRbeta library was prepared with unique molecular identifiers. TCRdb reprocessed the PCR reads with MiXCR, giving one entry per CDR3 protein. This sample has almost 250,000 distinct CDR3 sequences, with more than 20% found just once. Sample: PBMCs, taken before TCRalphabeta/CD19-depleted stem cell transplant. The clonotype comes from a girl aged 2-10 years with Fanconi anemia, due to receive a stem cell transplant. The chain recombines TRBV20-1 with TRBJ2-7, with a tentative D call TRBD2 (6 bases). CDR3 nucleotides: TGCAGTGCTAGGATTGGCGGGACCTTGACCTACGAGCAGTACTTC. Translated, it gives CSARIGGTLTYEQYF.